The source of this T cell receptor (beta chain) is a study of spatial heterogeneity in lung cancer. This clonotype was observed at least ten times. In TCRdb, the 5' RACE reads were re-called with MiXCR into one record per CDR3 protein. This sample has 35,000 to 55,000 distinct CDR3 sequences, with 6% to 7% found just once. Time point noted: sample taken at primary tumor resection. In each case, whole RNA from tumor, nontumor lung or frozen PBMC was sequenced unsorted. The donor population consisted of under 75 patients with untreated, early-stage non-small cell lung cancer. V dropped 2 bases and J dropped 2 bases, with 15 bases sitting between them. CDR1 is MNHEY and CDR2 is SVGAGI in the germline V gene. The CDR3 extends over 16 amino acids.

Sequenced here: PBMCs, sampled at surgery. The source of this sequence is a female donor with early-stage non-small cell lung cancer. The chain uses TRBV6-5 and TRBJ1-2; D may be TRBD1 (6 bases). This CDR3 is CASSYEGRGPNYGYTF. The DNA of the CDR3 is TGTGCCAGCAGTTACGAGGGACGGGGGCCCAACTATGGCTACACCTTC.